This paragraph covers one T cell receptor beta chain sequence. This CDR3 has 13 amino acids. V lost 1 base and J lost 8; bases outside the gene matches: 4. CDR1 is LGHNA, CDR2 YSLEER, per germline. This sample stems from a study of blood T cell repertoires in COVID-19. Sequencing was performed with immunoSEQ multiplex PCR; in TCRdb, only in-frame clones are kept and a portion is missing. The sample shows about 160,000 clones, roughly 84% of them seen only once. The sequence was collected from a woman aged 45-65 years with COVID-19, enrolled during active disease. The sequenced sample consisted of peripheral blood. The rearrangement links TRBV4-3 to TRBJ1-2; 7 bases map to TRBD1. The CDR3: CASSQGQGWGYTF. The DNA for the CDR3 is TGCGCCAGCAGCCAAGGACAGGGTTGGGGCTACACCTTC.